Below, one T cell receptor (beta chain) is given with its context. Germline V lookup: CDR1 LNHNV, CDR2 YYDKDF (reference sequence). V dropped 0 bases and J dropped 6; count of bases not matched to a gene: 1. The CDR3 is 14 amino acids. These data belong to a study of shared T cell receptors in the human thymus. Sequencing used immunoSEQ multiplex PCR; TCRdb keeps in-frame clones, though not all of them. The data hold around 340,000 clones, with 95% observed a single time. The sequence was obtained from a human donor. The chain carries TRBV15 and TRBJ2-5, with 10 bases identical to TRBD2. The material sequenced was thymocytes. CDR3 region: CATSRDSGRQTQYF. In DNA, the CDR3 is TGTGCCACCAGCAGAGATAGCGGGAGGCAGACCCAGTACTTC. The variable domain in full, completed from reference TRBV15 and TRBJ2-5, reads DAMVIQNPRYQVTQFGKPVTLSCSQTLNHNVMYWYQQKSSQAPKLLFHYYDKDFNNEADTPDNFQSRRPNTSFCFLDIRSPGLGDTAMYLCATSRDSGRQTQYFGPGTRLLVL.